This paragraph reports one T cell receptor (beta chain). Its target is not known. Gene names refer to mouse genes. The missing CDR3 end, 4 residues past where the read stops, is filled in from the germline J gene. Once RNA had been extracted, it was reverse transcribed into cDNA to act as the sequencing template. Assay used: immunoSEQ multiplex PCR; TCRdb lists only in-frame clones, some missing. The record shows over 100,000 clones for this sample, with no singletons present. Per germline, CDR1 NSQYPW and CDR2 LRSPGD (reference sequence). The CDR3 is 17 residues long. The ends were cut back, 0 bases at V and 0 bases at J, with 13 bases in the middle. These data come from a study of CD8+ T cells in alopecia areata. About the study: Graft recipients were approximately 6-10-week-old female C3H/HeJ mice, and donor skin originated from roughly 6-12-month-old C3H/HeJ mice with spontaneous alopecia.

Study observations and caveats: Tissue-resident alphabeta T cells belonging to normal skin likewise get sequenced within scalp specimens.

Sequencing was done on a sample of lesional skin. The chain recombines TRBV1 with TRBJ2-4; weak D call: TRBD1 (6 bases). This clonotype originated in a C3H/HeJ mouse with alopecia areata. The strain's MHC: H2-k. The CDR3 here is CTCSADEDRNSQNTLYF. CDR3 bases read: TGCACCTGCAGTGCAGATGAGGACAGAAATAGTCAAAAC.